Sequencing of this T cell receptor (beta chain) was carried out in a study of blood T cell repertoires in COVID-19. Study at large: Samples taken during acute and convalescent COVID-19 were collected in the United States, Italy and Spain. PBMCs, B-cell-depleted T cells, or T cells provided the cDNA or gDNA that made up the material.

In its sample, this clone was seen once. Profiled with immunoSEQ multiplex PCR; TCRdb holds only in-frame clones, not every one. The table shows fewer than 200,000 clones, with around 80% occurring only once. Trimming at V came to 7 bases and at J to 10 bases, leaving 10 bases not matched to a gene. The CDR3 loop spans 14 amino acids. Germline assignment: CDR1 MNHEY and CDR2 SMNVEV (reference sequence). The sample consisted of peripheral blood. V usage is TRBV27 and J usage is TRBJ1-6, with 7 positions matching TRBD1. The TCR comes from a woman aged 80 or over with acute or convalescent COVID-19. CDR3 nucleotide sequence: TGTGCCAGCACCGCCCGGAGGGGGCTCTCACCCCTCCACTTT. It codes for CASTARRGLSPLHF.